The 5 T cell receptor beta chains reported below all come from one sample, sequenced in a study of cytomegalovirus exposure and HLA in healthy donors. PCR employed 60 Vbeta and 13 Jbeta primers. Method: immunoSEQ multiplex PCR; TCRdb's copy keeps in-frame clones and lacks some. The table has under 200,000 clones, roughly 85% seen once. Material for sequencing was PBMCs. The receptors here all came from a man aged 25 to 45 in good health and CMV-seronegative.

This chain links TRBV30 with TRBJ1-3; TRBD1 is a possible D gene (6 bases). The CDR3 has 15 amino acids. Germline V gives CDR1 GTSNPN, CDR2 SVGIG (reference sequence). With 0 bases removed from V and 4 bases from J, the gap between germline ends came to 13 bases. CDR3 nucleotides: TGTGCCTGGAGTGTATGGGGGCTTTCCGGAAACACCATATATTTT. Translated: CAWSVWGLSGNTIYF.

This rearrangement joins TRBV7-9 to TRBJ1-1, with a tentative D call TRBD1 (5 bases). Germline V gives CDR1 SEHNR, CDR2 FQNEAQ (reference sequence). The length of the CDR3 is 12 residues. V lost 5 bases and J 7 bases, leaving 11 bases between the germline ends. Written as DNA, the CDR3 is TGTGCCAGCAGCCCCAGGGATATTGAAGCTTTCTTT. Residues: CASSPRDIEAFF.

This clone appeared a single time. This sequence joins TRBV19 and TRBJ1-6; TRBD1 matches at 7 bases. Trimming at V came to 6 bases and at J to 5 bases, leaving 4 bases not matched to a gene. CDR1 and CDR2 (germline): LNHDA, SQIVND (reference sequence). The CDR3 consists of 14 residues. CDR3 in amino acids: CASRAGQNNSPLHF. The DNA for the CDR3 is TGTGCCAGTAGGGCGGGACAGAATAATTCACCCCTCCACTTT.

The chain has TRBV19 and TRBJ2-5; D unclear. The CDR3 sequence is 12 residues long. The germline V gene has CDR1 LNHDA and CDR2 SQIVND (reference sequence). Trimming took off 5 bases at V and 2 bases at J, with 6 bases between the two ends. As DNA, the CDR3 is TGTGCCAGTAGTTTCGGGCAAGAGACCCAGTACTTC. It is translated as CASSFGQETQYF.

This chain joins TRBV7-3 and TRBJ2-3; maybe TRBD2 (5 bases). V dropped 7 bases and J dropped 3 bases, with 14 bases sitting between them. Germline CDR1 is SGHTA and CDR2 is FQGTGA. The CDR3 has 14 amino acids. CDR3 amino acids: CASTEGRETDTQYF. The DNA of the CDR3 is TGTGCCAGCACCGAGGGTAGGGAAACAGATACGCAGTATTTT. The full variable domain, rest sourced from reference TRBV7-3 and TRBJ2-3, is GAGVSQTPSNKVTEKGKYVELRCDPISGHTALYWYRQSLGQGPEFLIYFQGTGAADDSGLPNDRFFAVRPEGSVSTLKIQRTERGDSAVYLCASTEGRETDTQYFGPGTRLTVL.